The 21 T cell receptor beta chains reported below all come from one sample, sequenced in a study of read filtering for tumor transcriptome and immune sequencing. Molecular barcoded adaptors covering alpha/delta and beta/gamma chains were used on approximately 400 ng RNA. TCRdb re-called the reads through MiXCR, storing one row per CDR3 protein. The sample includes 100,000 to 150,000 distinct CDR3 sequences, 13% of them seen just once. The specimen was a population of CD138-negative cells sorted from bone marrow. Every receptor here comes from a donor at least 40 years old with multiple myeloma.

This clonotype was picked up a small number of times. The chain couples TRBV10-3 to TRBJ1-5, with D possibly TRBD1 on 6 matching bases. This CDR3 contains 14 residues. V was trimmed by 7 bases and J by 5 bases, leaving 15 bases between them. From germline, CDR1 is ENHRY and CDR2 SYGVKD. CDR3 amino acids: CAIKSDRDYQPQHF. As DNA, the CDR3 is TGTGCCATCAAATCGGACAGAGACTATCAGCCCCAGCATTTT.

The sample holds many counts of this clonotype. The chain uses TRBV11-2 and TRBJ2-2, with 10 bases lining up with TRBD1. CDR3 length: 15 residues. V lost 6 bases, J lost 5 bases, and 6 bases stayed unmatched. Germline V gene lookup returns CDR1 SGHAT and CDR2 FQNNGV. CDR3 in amino acids: CASSTGQGFTGELFF. CDR3 DNA sequence: TGTGCCAGCAGTACGGGACAGGGGTTTACCGGGGAGCTGTTTTTT.

This clonotype came up many times. This chain uses TRBV3-1 with TRBJ2-1, with D uncertain. Germline assignment: CDR1 LGHDT and CDR2 YNNKEL (reference sequence). The CDR3 extends over 14 amino acids. V lost 3 bases to trimming and J lost 0 bases, with 6 bases between them. This chain's CDR3 is CASSHGSSYNEQFF. CDR3 coding DNA: TGTGCCAGCAGCCACGGGTCCTCCTACAATGAGCAGTTCTTC.

This clonotype has ten or more counts. The chain recombines TRBV20-1 with TRBJ1-1, with TRBD1 matching over 9 bases. The V gene's germline CDR1 is DFQATT and CDR2 SNEGSKA (reference sequence). The V and J ends lost 0 bases and 0 bases, in that order; junction bases with no gene match: 5. The CDR3 covers 16 residues. The CDR3 nucleotides read TGCAGTGCTAGAGACAACAGGGGGCTGGTGAACACTGAAGCTTTCTTT. Amino acid sequence: CSARDNRGLVNTEAFF.

This clonotype was recorded at least ten times. V usage is TRBV29-1 and J usage is TRBJ2-1; D is uncertain. Trimming pared 5 bases from V and 6 bases from J, leaving 5 bases between. The CDR3 has 10 residues. Germline assignment: CDR1 SQVTM and CDR2 ANQGSEA. The CDR3 nucleotides read TGCAGCGTTTGGTCCAATGAGCAGTTCTTC. Translated: CSVWSNEQFF.

This clonotype was counted ten times or more. The V and J genes are TRBV10-2 and TRBJ2-1; D remains ambiguous. V lost 3 bases and J 2 bases, leaving 17 bases between the germline ends. Germline CDR1 and CDR2: WSHSY and SAAADI. CDR3 length: 17 residues. The CDR3 nucleotides are TGCGCCAGCAGTGAAGTGGGCGAGAGGTGGACCTACAATGAGCAGTTCTTC. Translating it yields CASSEVGERWTYNEQFF.

This clonotype was recorded at least ten times. The gene calls are TRBV6-2 or TRBV6-3 and TRBJ2-2, with D perhaps TRBD2 (5 bases). V dropped 2 bases and J dropped 0 bases, with 7 bases sitting between them. This CDR3 is 15 amino acids long. CDR1 is MNHEY, CDR2 SVGEGT, per germline. The CDR3 region is CASSYRTPNTGELFF. CDR3 DNA sequence: TGTGCCAGCAGTTACAGGACTCCGAACACCGGGGAGCTGTTTTTT.

V gene TRBV27 combines with J gene TRBJ1-5, with D uncertain. Trimming took off 5 bases at V and 10 bases at J, with 12 bases between the two ends. The length of the CDR3 is 12 residues. From germline, CDR1 is MNHEY and CDR2 SMNVEV (reference sequence). CDR3: CASSADGGPQHF. The CDR3 DNA is TGTGCCAGCAGTGCCGACGGAGGACCCCAGCATTTT.

A few counts support this clonotype. Since a much larger clone is just one base distant, this may be a read error. The rearrangement links TRBV29-1 to TRBJ2-1, with a tentative D call TRBD2 (7 bases). The CDR3 length is 14 residues. Per germline, CDR1 SQVTM and CDR2 ANQGSEA. The CDR3 bases are TGCTGCGTTCGCCAGCGGGACATCTACAATGAGCAGTTCTTC. Its translation is CCVRQRDIYNEQFF.

This clonotype was seen repeatedly, ten times or more. The chain combines TRBV10-3 with TRBJ2-2; TRBD2 might be the D (6 bases). Per the germline V gene, CDR1 is ENHRY and CDR2 is SYGVKD. V lost 10 bases and J 4 bases, leaving 19 bases between the germline ends. The CDR3 sequence is 15 residues long. CDR3 region: CASGVRGYSTGELFF. Written as DNA, the CDR3 is TGTGCCAGCGGGGTACGCGGCTACTCCACCGGGGAGCTGTTTTTT.

For this clonotype: Since no conserved phenylalanine or tryptophan closes the CDR3, a read error is the likely cause. V usage is TRBV6-2 or TRBV6-3 and J usage is TRBJ2-5; 7 bases fit TRBD2. After removal of 7 bases from V and 4 bases from J, the junction contained 12 bases not matched to a gene. Germline assignment: CDR1 MNHEY and CDR2 SVGEGT. The CDR3 consists of 15 residues. The CDR3 bases are TGTGCCAGCACCATCGCGGGTTCGGGGGGAGAGACCCAGTACTCC. Protein product: CASTIAGSGGETQYS.

As concerns this clonotype: A read error is possible here, since a much larger clone lies one base away. Without the conserved terminal phenylalanine or tryptophan, this CDR3 likely stems from a read error. The rearrangement joins TRBV19 to TRBJ1-5; D may be TRBD1 (6 bases). Trimming removed 5 bases at V and 1 base at J, with 15 bases between. The CDR3 covers 16 residues. Germline V gene sequence: CDR1 LNHDA, CDR2 SQIVND (reference sequence). The CDR3 nucleotides are TGTGCCAGTAGTCCGCCGACAGGCGGGAGCAATCAGCCCCAGCATTCT. This encodes CASSPPTGGSNQPQHS.

This clonotype came up many times. The chain carries TRBV20-1 and TRBJ2-7; the match to TRBD1 covers 10 bases. The ends lost 1 base at V and 6 bases at J; junction bases unmatched: 3. The CDR3 covers 13 residues. Looked up from germline, CDR1 is DFQATT and CDR2 is SNEGSKA (reference sequence). The CDR3 here is CSARGGTGAEQYF. DNA for the CDR3: TGCAGTGCTAGAGGGGGGACAGGGGCCGAGCAGTACTTC.

This chain connects TRBV20-1 to TRBJ1-1, with D unresolved. The V gene lost 0 bases and the J gene lost 3 bases, with 5 bases spanning the gap. The CDR3 spans 12 residues. Germline assignment: CDR1 DFQATT and CDR2 SNEGSKA (reference sequence). The CDR3 nucleotides read TGCAGTGCTAGAGAAAGAGACACTGAAGCTTTCTTT. This translates into CSARERDTEAFF.

This clonotype appeared many times. The chain uses TRBV5-5 and TRBJ1-2; D is undetermined. The V end lost 0 bases, the J end lost 2 bases, and 5 bases lay between the germline ends. Germline-derived CDR1 and CDR2 are SGHKS and YYEKEE (reference sequence). This CDR3 is built from 13 residues. The CDR3, as DNA: TGTGCCAGCAGCTTGGCGCAGAACTATGGCTACACCTTC. Its protein is CASSLAQNYGYTF.

To note about this clonotype: A read error is possible here, since a much larger clone lies one base away. V gene TRBV20-1 combines with J gene TRBJ2-5, with TRBD1 identical over 8 bases. The germline V gene encodes CDR1 DFQATT and CDR2 SNEGSKA (reference sequence). The CDR3 contains 14 residues. The CDR3 loop is CSARDRRGQETQCF. CDR3 in DNA: TGCAGTGCTCGAGACCGCAGGGGGCAAGAGACCCAGTGCTTC.

On this clonotype itself: This may be a read error, as it is one base from a much larger clone. This chain joins TRBV19 and TRBJ2-2; D is unclear. The germline V and J ends were trimmed by 11 bases and 3 bases, with 16 bases remaining between them. The CDR3 runs to 14 residues. The germline CDR1 and CDR2 sequences are LNHDA and SQIVND (reference sequence). CDR3 region: CAPKGALHTGELFF. The CDR3 DNA sequence: TGTGCCCCAAAGGGCGCGTTGCACACCGGGGAGCTGTTTTTT.

The sample holds a few counts of this clonotype. V is TRBV7-2 and J is TRBJ2-7; D perhaps matches TRBD1 (5 bases). The CDR3 consists of 15 residues. Germline CDR1 and CDR2: SGHTA and FQGNSA. Trimming shortened V by 5 bases and J by 4 bases, and 18 bases separated the two germline ends. The CDR3 is CASSPGAGLGYEQYF. The CDR3 DNA follows: TGTGCCAGCAGCCCGGGCGCAGGGCTTGGGTACGAGCAGTACTTC.

This clonotype has ten or more counts. V gene TRBV7-2 combines with J gene TRBJ2-7; perhaps D is TRBD1 or TRBD2 (5 bases each). The length of the CDR3 is 14 residues. With 3 bases removed from V and 3 bases from J, the gap between germline ends came to 12 bases. Germline lookup yields CDR1 SGHTA and CDR2 FQGNSA. Written as DNA, the CDR3 is TGTGCCAGCAGCTTGGTCGGGGCGGGCTACGAGCAGTACTTC. Residues: CASSLVGAGYEQYF.

On this clonotype: This clone may be a read error of a much larger clone one base away. The chain combines TRBV11-3 with TRBJ1-4; D gene uncertain. This CDR3 has 11 residues. Germline V gene lookup returns CDR1 SGHNT and CDR2 YENEEA. The CDR3 loop reads CASSLDEKLLF. Here the CDR3 DNA reads TGTGCCAGCAGCTTAGATGAAAAACTGCTTTTT. The whole variable domain, filled in from reference TRBV11-3 and TRBJ1-4, reads EAGVVQSPRYKIIEKKQPVAFWCNPISGHNTLYWYLQNLGQGPELLIRYENEEAVDDSQLPKDRFSAERLKGVDSTLKIQPAELGDSAVYLCASSLDEKLLFGSGTQLSVL.

This clonotype was counted many times. The gene calls are TRBV7-6 and TRBJ2-3; D may be TRBD2 (6 bases). With 4 bases removed from V and 7 bases from J, the gap between germline ends came to 12 bases. CDR1 SGHVS and CDR2 FNYEAQ come from the germline V gene. The CDR3 sequence is 13 residues long. The CDR3 DNA follows: TGTGCCAGCAGCTCGGGACTTCCTCATACGCAGTATTTT. It translates to CASSSGLPHTQYF. Full variable domain (remainder filled in from reference TRBV7-6 and TRBJ2-3): GAGVSQSPRYKVTKRGQDVALRCDPISGHVSLYWYRQALGQGPEFLTYFNYEAQQDKSGLPNDRFSAERPEGSISTLTIQRTEQRDSAMYRCASSSGLPHTQYFGPGTRLTVL.